A selection of T cell receptor beta chains follows, all from one sample in a study of cytomegalovirus exposure and HLA in healthy donors. Libraries were prepared by immunoSEQ multiplex PCR; TCRdb keeps only in-frame clonotypes and omits some of them. Counted here are roughly 200,000 clones, around 90% occurring once; the ten biggest clones make up under 1.2%. Sequenced material: PBMCs. The source is a boy younger than 10 in good health and CMV-seronegative. CDR3s include the opening cysteine and the closing phenylalanine or tryptophan. A D gene is named only where the DNA matches it firmly. Some rows have no size entry. The others give once, few or many, or a class for an expanded clone.

D	V	size	J	DNA	CDR3
TRBD1	TRBV28	.	TRBJ1-2	TGTGCCAGCAGGAGGGGGCTATTGGCCTATGGCTACACCTTC	CASRRGLLAYGYTF
.	TRBV10-3	.	TRBJ2-2	TGTGCCATCTCCCTGACTGGCGAACGGACCGGGGAGCTGTTTTTT	CAISLTGERTGELFF
TRBD2	TRBV7-2	.	TRBJ2-7	TGTGCCAGCAGCCGCGGGACTAGCGGTGACTATTACGAGCAGTACTTC	CASSRGTSGDYYEQYF
TRBD1	TRBV28	.	TRBJ2-4	TGTGCCAGCAGCCATAATCAGGACAGGGCCAACATTCAGTACTTC	CASSHNQDRANIQYF
.	TRBV5-6	.	TRBJ2-1	TGTGCCAGCAGCCGAGACTACAATGAGCAGTTCTTC	CASSRDYNEQFF
TRBD2	TRBV6-5	.	TRBJ2-1	TGTGCCAGCAGTTACGGGACTAGCGGCCTCAATGAGCAGTTCTTC	CASSYGTSGLNEQFF
.	TRBV6-4	few	TRBJ1-1	TGTGCCGAAGTCCACACCAGGGTTCTTATCGACACTGAAGCTTTCTTT	CAEVHTRVLIDTEAFF
.	TRBV5-1	.	TRBJ2-7	TGCGCCAGCAGCTTGGGAAGCTCCTGGTCGGCGGACGAGCAGTACTTC	CASSLGSSWSADEQYF
.	TRBV11-2	once	TRBJ1-4	TGTGCCAGCAGTACGGGGTCAGGCCCTCGGGAGGTAAAACTGTTTTTT	CASSTGSGPREVKLFF
.	TRBV18	.	TRBJ2-7	TGTGCCAGCTCACCACAGAGGATCCACGAGCAGTACTTC	CASSPQRIHEQYF
TRBD2	TRBV19	.	TRBJ2-2	TGTGCCAGTAGTACCCTCCTAGCGGGAACGAACACCGGGGAGCTGTTTTTT	CASSTLLAGTNTGELFF
TRBD2	TRBV4-1	.	TRBJ2-7	TGCGCCAGCAGCTTACTAGCGGGAGCGGACGAGCAGTACTTC	CASSLLAGADEQYF
.	TRBV15	.	TRBJ2-5	TGTGCCACCGCCAAGGGGGAAGAGACCCAGTACTTC	CATAKGEETQYF
.	TRBV19	.	TRBJ1-4	TGTGCCAGTAGTTCGTTAAATGAAAAACTGTTTTTT	CASSSLNEKLFF
.	TRBV4-1	.	TRBJ1-5	TGCGCCAGCAGCCGGAGGGCGGGGGGCCCGGATCAGCCCCAGCATTTT	CASSRRAGGPDQPQHF
.	TRBV4-1	.	TRBJ1-5	TGCGCCAGCAGTACAACAGGGTTAAATCAGCCCCAGCATTTT	CASSTTGLNQPQHF
.	TRBV5-4	.	TRBJ1-1	TGTGCCAGCAGCCCCCCACGGGGGGGGGAAATGAACACTGAAGCTTTCTTT	CASSPPRGGEMNTEAFF
.	TRBV4-2	.	TRBJ1-1	TGTGCCAGCAGCCAAGATCCAACAGGGCTCACTGAAGCTTTCTTT	CASSQDPTGLTEAFF
TRBD1	TRBV12-5	.	TRBJ1-1	TGTGCTAGTGGTTTTACAGGGGGCGCGGACACTGAAGCTTTCTTT	CASGFTGGADTEAFF
TRBD1	TRBV11-1	.	TRBJ2-7	TGTGCCAGCAGCGACCGGGACAGGGGTCTCTACGAGCAGTACTTC	CASSDRDRGLYEQYF
TRBD2	TRBV5-1	.	TRBJ2-5	TGCGCCAGCAGTCGGGGGGGCATAGAGACCCAGTACTTC	CASSRGGIETQYF
TRBD2	TRBV7-6	.	TRBJ2-1	TGTGCCAGCACCCGGGCCCCGGGAGGAAATGAGCAGTTCTTC	CASTRAPGGNEQFF
.	TRBV10-3	.	TRBJ1-1	TGTGCCATCAGTGAGAGGCGGGGGAGAGCTTTCTTT	CAISERRGRAFF
TRBD2	TRBV6-1	once	TRBJ2-1	TGTGCCAGCATCATAGCGGGAGTGTCCTACAATGAGCAGTTCTTC	CASIIAGVSYNEQFF
.	TRBV5-6	few	TRBJ2-6	TGTGCCAGCAGCTTGGTAGGAGCTGGGGCCAACGTCCTGACTTTC	CASSLVGAGANVLTF
.	TRBV11-2	.	TRBJ1-1	TGTGCCAGCAGCTTAGGAAGCTTAATGAACACTGAAGCTTTCTTT	CASSLGSLMNTEAFF
.	TRBV19	.	TRBJ1-5	TGTGCCAGTAGTATGTCCGTTAATCAGCCCCAGCATTTT	CASSMSVNQPQHF
.	TRBV7-3	few	TRBJ2-2	TGTGCCAGCAGCTCGGGACTGAACACCGGGGAGCTGTTTTTT	CASSSGLNTGELFF
TRBD1	TRBV7-6	.	TRBJ1-1	TGTGCCAGCACCTTAGGGGGCATGAACACTGAAGCTTTCTTT	CASTLGGMNTEAFF
.	TRBV27	.	TRBJ2-2	TGTGCCAGCAGTCTTTCTCGATCACGTAGAGTGGACACCGGGGAGCTGTTTTTT	CASSLSRSRRVDTGELFF
.	TRBV7-2	once	TRBJ2-1	TGTGCCAGCAGCCTTCGGGAGTTCTCCTACAATGAGCAGTTCTTC	CASSLREFSYNEQFF
.	TRBV10-2	once	TRBJ2-7	TGCGCCAGCAGTGAGGGCAGGGCCTACGAGCAGTACTTC	CASSEGRAYEQYF
.	TRBV30	.	TRBJ1-2	TGTGCCTGTCCCCAGACAGGTCCTGGAGGCTACACCTTC	CACPQTGPGGYTF
TRBD2	TRBV28	.	TRBJ2-2	TGTGCCAGTCAGTTAGCGGGAGGGGCCGGGGAGCTGTTTTTT	CASQLAGGAGELFF
TRBD1	TRBV27	.	TRBJ2-1	TGTGCCAGCAGTTCGCGACAGGGGGCTCTCGATGAGCAGTTCTTC	CASSSRQGALDEQFF
.	TRBV9	.	TRBJ1-3	TGTGCCAGCAGCAAAGGCAGGTTTTTCTCCCCTGGAAACACCATATATTTT	CASSKGRFFSPGNTIYF
TRBD1	TRBV11-3	.	TRBJ2-7	TGTGCCAGCAGCGACCAAGGGGGCGCAGAGCAGTACTTC	CASSDQGGAEQYF
.	TRBV27	.	TRBJ2-1	TGTGCCAGCAGGGGGCCAATCAATGAGCAGTTCTTC	CASRGPINEQFF
TRBD1	TRBV5-4	once	TRBJ2-5	TGTGCCAGCAGCCCTGGGGCGCAGGGGGCGTTGGAGACCCAGTACTTC	CASSPGAQGALETQYF
.	TRBV7-9	once	TRBJ1-2	TGTGCCAGCAGCCCCCTATTAGGGGGTGGGAGCATCTATGGCTACACCTTC	CASSPLLGGGSIYGYTF
.	TRBV6-5	few	TRBJ1-3	TGTGCCAGCAGTTACTCGAGAGCCCTGGTTGGAAACACCATATATTTT	CASSYSRALVGNTIYF